The T cell receptor (beta chain) described here comes from a study of breast tumors, draining lymph nodes, adjacent tissues. Overall study findings and caveats: The data were judged consistent with most tumor T cells coming from lymph node and expanding in tumor. Tumor T cell lymph node origin was a supported hypothesis, not proven. Compared with basal-like, luminal-like tumors shared significantly more repertoire with nontumor tissue. Tumor repertoires ranked between lymph nodes and nontumor tissue in diversity, with V and J gene preferences.

J lost 2 bases, V lost 4 bases, and 2 bases had no gene match. This CDR3 is 14 amino acids long. CDR1 and CDR2 from the germline V gene are SGHNT and YYREEE (reference sequence). TCRdb reanalysed the multiplex PCR reads using MiXCR and keeps one entry per CDR3 protein. The repertoire holds about 8,300 distinct CDR3 sequences, with about 76% as singletons. As regards this clonotype: What it recognizes is unknown.

Sequencing used tumor-adjacent breast tissue. The TCR sequence derives from a female donor with breast cancer. Some clones in this sample may be carry-over from other donors' samples. The V call is TRBV5-4, the J call TRBJ2-7; 11 bases are shared with TRBD2. CDR3 coding DNA: TGTGCCAGCAGCGCGGGACTAGCGGCCTACGAGCAGTACTTC. The encoded protein is CASSAGLAAYEQYF.